This record concerns one TCR beta chain sequence. Its antigen is currently unknown. The sample is drawn from a study of T cell responses to AZD1222 COVID-19 vaccine. Using immunoSEQ multiplex PCR, the repertoire was profiled, and TCRdb retains in-frame clones only, with some absent. Counted here are roughly 150,000 clones, over 90% occurring once; the ten biggest clones make up over 4%. Germline values: CDR1 MNHNS, CDR2 SASEGT. Germline trimming cut 3 bases from V and 1 base from J; bases unmatched to any gene: 2. The CDR3 extends over 15 amino acids. Whole-study results and caveats: In a largely white British group with more females than males, clonal diversity was possibly underestimated.

The sequenced sample was peripheral blood, obtained on day 0 of AZD1222 vaccination. This chain joins TRBV6-1 and TRBJ2-2; TRBD1 matches at 7 bases. This TCR was sampled from an adult in good health. As DNA, the CDR3 is TGTGCCAGCAGTGACCGGGACAGGAACACCGGGGAGCTGTTTTTT. Translating it yields CASSDRDRNTGELFF.